What follows are 13 T cell receptor beta chains derived from one specimen sequenced in a study of T cells after yellow fever vaccination. TCRdb called the 5' RACE reads again in MiXCR, with one record for every CDR3 protein. The table has hundreds of thousands of distinct CDR3 sequences, around 3.9% seen once. The sample was PBMCs, taken on the day of the yellow fever booster vaccination. Every receptor here comes from a man between 18 and 29 years old who received the YFV17D yellow fever vaccine.

This clonotype occurred many times. V gene TRBV2 combines with J gene TRBJ2-7; no reliable D call. CDR3 size: 14 residues. Trimming cost V 6 bases and J 2 bases, with 14 bases left between them. Germline-derived CDR1 and CDR2 are SNHLY and FYNNEI. The CDR3: CASRPGTNPYEQYV. CDR3 DNA: TGTGCCAGCAGACCGGGCACCAATCCCTACGAGCAGTACGTC.

This clonotype has at least ten counts. The chain uses TRBV10-3 and TRBJ1-5; a weak D match, TRBD1 (5 bases). This CDR3 comprises 13 residues. Looked up from germline, CDR1 is ENHRY and CDR2 is SYGVKD. The germline V and J ends were trimmed by 7 bases and 4 bases, with 11 bases remaining between them. The CDR3 DNA reads TGTGCCATCACCTCCGACAGAAATCAGCCCCAGCATTTT. Protein: CAITSDRNQPQHF.

This clonotype came up a few times. The chain uses TRBV6-2 or TRBV6-3 and TRBJ1-5, with D perhaps matching TRBD1 (6 bases). This CDR3 region has 16 residues. Trimming shortened V by 5 bases and J by 5 bases, and 19 bases separated the two germline ends. Germline assignment: CDR1 MNHEY and CDR2 SVGEGT. CDR3 DNA: TGTGCCAGCAGTGAAGCCCGGGGTGGGGGCGATCAGCCCCAGCATTTT. Its protein product is CASSEARGGGDQPQHF.

This clonotype was seen repeatedly, ten times or more. The rearrangement uses TRBV4-3 and TRBJ2-3, with 7 bases aligning to TRBD2. J gave up 1 base and V 0 bases, and 4 bases lay outside the gene matches. The germline V gene encodes CDR1 LGHNA and CDR2 YSLEER. This CDR3 has 16 amino acids. The CDR3 bases are TGCGCCAGCAGCCAAGATGGGGCGGGGGGCACAGATACGCAGTATTTT. Translation gives CASSQDGAGGTDTQYF.

The rearrangement uses TRBV13 and TRBJ1-1; D unclear. The V gene's germline CDR1 is PRHDT and CDR2 FYEKMQ (reference sequence). This CDR3 is 15 amino acids long. Trimming pared 4 bases from V and 1 base from J, leaving 13 bases between. The CDR3 sequence is CASSSQVAGNTEAFF. The CDR3 DNA reads as TGTGCCAGCAGCTCGCAGGTGGCAGGGAACACTGAAGCTTTCTTT. Full variable domain (outside the CDR3, taken from reference TRBV13 and TRBJ1-1): AAGVIQSPRHLIKEKRETATLKCYPIPRHDTVYWYQQGPGQDPQFLISFYEKMQSDKGSIPDRFSAQQFSDYHSELNMSSLELGDSALYFCASSSQVAGNTEAFFGQGTRLTVV.

This clonotype came up many times. An end of the junction does not agree with germline; a read error may underlie this. The chain uses TRBV12-3 or TRBV12-4 and TRBJ2-1; no reliable D call. This CDR3 has 11 amino acids. CDR3 nucleotides: TGCGCCAGCAGCTTGGGCGGTGAGCAGTTCTTC. This gives the protein CASSLGGEQFF.

The genes are TRBV6-5 and TRBJ2-3; tentative D call: TRBD1 (5 bases). The V and J ends lost 5 bases and 4 bases respectively, with 7 bases between them. Germline lookup yields CDR1 MNHEY and CDR2 SVGAGI. This CDR3 has 12 residues. The CDR3 protein is CASSAQADTQYF. CDR3 DNA sequence: TGTGCCAGCAGTGCACAGGCAGATACGCAGTATTTT.

The rearrangement joins TRBV5-1 to TRBJ1-4, with D uncertain. The CDR3 runs 15 residues. The germline CDR1 and CDR2 sequences are SGHRS and YFSETQ. Trimming took off 1 base at V and 0 bases at J, with 7 bases between the two ends. The CDR3: CASSLLDTTNEKLFF. CDR3 in DNA: TGCGCCAGCAGCTTGCTCGACACAACTAATGAAAAACTGTTTTTT.

This clonotype was seen a handful of times. The rearrangement joins TRBV5-1 to TRBJ2-7, with TRBD2 as a possible D gene (5 bases). Trimming took off 4 bases at V and 1 base at J, with 12 bases between the two ends. CDR3 length: 14 residues. Germline V gene sequence: CDR1 SGHRS, CDR2 YFSETQ. The CDR3 loop is CASSPGGASYEQYV. The CDR3 DNA sequence: TGCGCCAGCAGCCCAGGAGGAGCGTCCTACGAGCAGTACGTC.

This clonotype was seen only a few times. The chain uses TRBV29-1 and TRBJ1-1; D possibly corresponds to TRBD1 (5 bases). CDR3 length: 13 residues. Germline CDR1 and CDR2: SQVTM and ANQGSEA. V lost 7 bases to trimming and J lost 4 bases, with 16 bases between them. CDR3 nucleotide sequence: TGCAGCGATTTGGGGGGTTTGGGCACTGAAGCTTTCTTT. Translated, it gives CSDLGGLGTEAFF.

This clonotype was counted ten times or more. The V call is TRBV4-1, the J call TRBJ2-5, with unresolved D. V lost 5 bases and J lost 2, with 18 bases in between. Germline CDR1 reads MGHRA; CDR2 reads YSYEKL. The CDR3 loop spans 16 amino acids. Here the CDR3 DNA reads TGCGCCAGCAGCTTCGAACCGACCGACGCACAAGAGACCCAGTACTTC. Its translation: CASSFEPTDAQETQYF.

This clonotype was detected many times. An end of the junction differs from the germline gene, which may be a read error. This sequence joins TRBV5-1 and TRBJ2-1; TRBD2 matches at 8 bases. The CDR3 extends over 14 amino acids. Germline assignment: CDR1 SGHRS and CDR2 YFSETQ. CDR3 in amino acids: CASSLAGGDNEQFF. CDR3 DNA: TGTGCCAGCAGCCTGGCGGGGGGAGACAATGAGCAGTTCTTC.

Relative to its sample, this clonotype is medium-sized. The CDR3 here is CASSPDRTDTQYF. For the CDR3, the DNA is TGCGCCAGCAGCCCCGACCGCACAGATACGCAGTATTTT. The V call is TRBV5-1, the J call TRBJ2-3; no clear D. The germline V and J ends were trimmed by 4 bases and 1 base, with 7 bases remaining between them. CDR3 length equals 13 residues. Germline V CDR1 and CDR2: SGHRS, YFSETQ.